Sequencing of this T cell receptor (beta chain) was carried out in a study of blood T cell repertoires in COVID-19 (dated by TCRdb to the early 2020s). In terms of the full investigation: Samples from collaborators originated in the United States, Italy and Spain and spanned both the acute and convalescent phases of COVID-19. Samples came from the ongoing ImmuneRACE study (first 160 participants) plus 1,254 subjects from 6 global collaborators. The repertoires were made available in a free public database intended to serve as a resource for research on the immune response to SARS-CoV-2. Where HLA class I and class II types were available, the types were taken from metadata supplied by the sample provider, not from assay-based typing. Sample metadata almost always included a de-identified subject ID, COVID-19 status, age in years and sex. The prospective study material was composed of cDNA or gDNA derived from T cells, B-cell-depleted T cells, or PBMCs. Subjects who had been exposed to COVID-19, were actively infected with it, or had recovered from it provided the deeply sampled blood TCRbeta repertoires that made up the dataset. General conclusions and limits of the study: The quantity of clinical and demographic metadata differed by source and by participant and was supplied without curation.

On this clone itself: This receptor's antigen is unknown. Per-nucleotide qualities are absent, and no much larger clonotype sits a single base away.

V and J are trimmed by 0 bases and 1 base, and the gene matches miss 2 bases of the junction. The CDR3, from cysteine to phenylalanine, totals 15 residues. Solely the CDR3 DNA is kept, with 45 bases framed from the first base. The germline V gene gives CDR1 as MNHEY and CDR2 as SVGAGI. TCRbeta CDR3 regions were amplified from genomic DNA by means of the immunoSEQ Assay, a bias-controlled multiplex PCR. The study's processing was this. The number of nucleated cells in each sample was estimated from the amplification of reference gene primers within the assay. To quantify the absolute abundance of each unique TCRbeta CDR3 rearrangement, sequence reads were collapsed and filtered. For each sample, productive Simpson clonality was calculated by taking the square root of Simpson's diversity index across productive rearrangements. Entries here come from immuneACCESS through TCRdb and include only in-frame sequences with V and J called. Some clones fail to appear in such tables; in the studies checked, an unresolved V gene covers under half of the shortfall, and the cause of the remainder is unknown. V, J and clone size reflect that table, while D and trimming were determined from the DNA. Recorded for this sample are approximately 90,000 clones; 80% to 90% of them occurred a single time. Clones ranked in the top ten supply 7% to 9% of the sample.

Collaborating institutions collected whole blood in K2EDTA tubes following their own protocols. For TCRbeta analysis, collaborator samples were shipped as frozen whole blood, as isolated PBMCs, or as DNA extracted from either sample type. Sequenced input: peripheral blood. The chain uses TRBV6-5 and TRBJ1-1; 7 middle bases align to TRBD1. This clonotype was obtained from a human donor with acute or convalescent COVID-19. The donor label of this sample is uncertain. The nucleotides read TGTGCCAGCAGTTACTCACAGGGGCGGAACACTGAAGCTTTCTTT. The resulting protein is CASSYSQGRNTEAFF.